This T cell receptor (beta chain) was obtained from a study of shared clonotypes between healthy human individuals. CDR1 is SGHVS, CDR2 FNYEAQ, per germline. The V end lost 1 base, the J end lost 6 bases, and 12 bases lay between the germline ends. The CDR3 totals 14 residues. The method was immunoSEQ multiplex PCR; TCRdb's version includes in-frame clones alone and lacks a portion of them. The data show about 680,000 clones, 92% seen once. CD45RO negativity and positive selection for CCR7 defined naive CD8 cells, a population that excluded terminally differentiated effector memory CD45RA+ cells. Sample: naive CD8+ T cells sorted from blood. This sequence originates from a man aged 25-45 years in good health. The rearrangement uses TRBV7-6 and TRBJ1-1; a weak D match, TRBD1 (5 bases). The CDR3 sequence is CASSLDWGVAEAFF. In DNA, the CDR3 is TGTGCCAGCAGCTTAGACTGGGGGGTCGCTGAAGCTTTCTTT.